These 7 T cell receptor beta chains were sequenced from one sample in a study of blood T cell repertoires in COVID-19. Data came from immunoSEQ multiplex PCR; TCRdb stores just in-frame clones and leaves some out. The repertoire has fewer than 350,000 clones, around four fifths of them found once; the top ten carry around 3.9%. Sequencing used peripheral blood. Receptors were obtained from a woman aged 45-59 years with active or convalescent COVID-19.

The chain is built from TRBV6-1 and TRBJ2-1; 8 positions match TRBD1. After removal of 0 bases from V and 15 bases from J, the junction contained 10 bases not matched to a gene. The CDR3 runs to 14 residues. Germline assignment: CDR1 MNHNS and CDR2 SASEGT. The chain's CDR3 is CASSEANGQGALFF. The DNA of the CDR3 is TGTGCCAGCAGTGAAGCAAACGGGCAGGGGGCTCTGTTCTTC.

J is TRBJ2-1 and V is TRBV28; maybe TRBD1 (6 bases). The CDR3 contains 13 residues. Germline CDR1 reads MDHEN; CDR2 reads SYDVKM. V lost 6 bases, J lost 5 bases, and 11 bases lay in between. CDR3 loop: CASRLPGDNEQFF. The CDR3 DNA reads as TGTGCCAGCAGACTGCCAGGGGACAATGAGCAGTTCTTC.

V usage is TRBV5-1 and J usage is TRBJ1-1, with D possibly being TRBD1 (5 bases). The ends were cut back, 4 bases at V and 6 bases at J, with 16 bases in the middle. Looked up from germline, CDR1 is SGHRS and CDR2 is YFSETQ. This CDR3 contains 14 residues. The CDR3 spells CASSVSGGVAEAFF. CDR3 coding DNA: TGCGCCAGCAGCGTGAGCGGGGGAGTGGCTGAAGCTTTCTTT.

J is TRBJ2-2 and V is TRBV7-3, with D uncertain. The CDR3 has 13 residues. Germline V gene sequence: CDR1 SGHTA, CDR2 FQGTGA. V lost 5 bases and J 4 bases, leaving 8 bases between the germline ends. CDR3 sequence: CASSPRVTGELFF. CDR3 coding DNA: TGTGCCAGCAGCCCAAGAGTCACCGGGGAGCTGTTTTTT.

The chain uses TRBV5-1 and TRBJ2-7; perhaps TRBD1 as D (7 bases). Trimming stripped 5 bases from V and 3 bases from J, with 18 bases between. Looked up from germline, CDR1 is SGHRS and CDR2 is YFSETQ. The CDR3 contains 15 residues. CDR3 residues: CASRAIQGGSYEQYF. The CDR3 coding sequence is TGCGCCAGCAGAGCAATCCAGGGGGGTAGCTACGAGCAGTACTTC.

J is TRBJ2-2 and V is TRBV7-3; TRBD2 might be the D (5 bases). The V gene lost 6 bases and the J gene lost 7 bases, with 15 bases spanning the gap. CDR1 is SGHTA and CDR2 is FQGTGA in the germline V gene. This CDR3 region has 14 residues. The CDR3 sequence: CASSRESASGELFF. The CDR3 DNA reads as TGTGCCAGCAGTAGGGAGAGTGCAAGCGGGGAGCTGTTTTTT.

This clone was recorded once. The chain has TRBV30 and TRBJ2-7, with 8 positions matching TRBD2. From germline, CDR1 is GTSNPN and CDR2 SVGIG (reference sequence). The CDR3 consists of 14 residues. Trimming took 0 bases from V and 5 from J; bases not matched to a gene: 6. CDR3 bases: TGTGCCTGGAGTGTAGGGACTAGAAGGAACGAGCAGTACTTC. It is translated as CAWSVGTRRNEQYF.